This TCR beta chain was found in a study of blood T cell repertoires in COVID-19. About the study: PBMCs, B-cell-depleted T cells, or T cells were the source of the cDNA or gDNA that made up the material.

CDR1 and CDR2 from the germline V gene are MNHEY and SVGAGI. The CDR3 consists of 14 residues. V lost 6 bases and J lost 4; bases outside the gene matches: 5. Authors' data handling: Reference gene primer amplification yielded estimated nucleated cell counts. The table came from immunoSEQ multiplex PCR; TCRdb's copy has only in-frame clones and leaves some out. V and J calls and clone size follow that table, whereas D and trimming were derived from the DNA. The profile shows some 87,000 clones, more than 75% of them singletons. This TCR was sampled from an elderly woman with active or convalescent COVID-19. The chain uses TRBV6-5 and TRBJ2-3, with TRBD1 matching 9 bases. Source material: peripheral blood. CDR3 nucleotides: TGTGCCAGCAGACCGGGACAGGGTTCAGATACGCAGTATTTT. Translation gives CASRPGQGSDTQYF.